This T cell receptor beta chain was identified during a study of T cell responses to AZD1222 COVID-19 vaccine. Study-wide points: It should be noted that donors were predominantly white British and more often female, and clonal diversity was possibly underestimated. Repertoires were obtained only post-peak T cell response.

Sequencing used immunoSEQ multiplex PCR; TCRdb keeps in-frame clones, though not all of them. The sample records more than 140,000 clones, 85% to 95% being singletons. Trimming pared 2 bases from V and 0 bases from J, leaving 4 bases between. Germline V CDR1 and CDR2: KGHSH, LQKENI. This CDR3 spans 13 amino acids. Turning to this clone: The antigen remains undetermined.

The sample in question was peripheral blood, obtained on day 0 of MenACWY control vaccination. The J gene is TRBJ1-1, the V gene TRBV18; D unresolved. This TCR was recovered from an adult in good health. The CDR3 sequence: CASSPNLNTEAFF. For the CDR3, the DNA is TGTGCCAGCTCACCAAACCTGAACACTGAAGCTTTCTTT.